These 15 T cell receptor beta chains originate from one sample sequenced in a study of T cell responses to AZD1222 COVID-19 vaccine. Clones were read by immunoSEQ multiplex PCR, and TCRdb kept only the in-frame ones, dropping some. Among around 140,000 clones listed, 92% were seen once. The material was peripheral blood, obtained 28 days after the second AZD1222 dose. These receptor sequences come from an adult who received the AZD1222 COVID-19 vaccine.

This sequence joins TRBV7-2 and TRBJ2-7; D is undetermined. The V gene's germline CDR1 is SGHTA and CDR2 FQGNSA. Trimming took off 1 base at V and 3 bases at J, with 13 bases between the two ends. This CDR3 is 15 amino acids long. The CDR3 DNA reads TGTGCCAGCAGCTTAGTGGGTGGCTGGGGCTACGAGCAGTACTTC. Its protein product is CASSLVGGWGYEQYF.

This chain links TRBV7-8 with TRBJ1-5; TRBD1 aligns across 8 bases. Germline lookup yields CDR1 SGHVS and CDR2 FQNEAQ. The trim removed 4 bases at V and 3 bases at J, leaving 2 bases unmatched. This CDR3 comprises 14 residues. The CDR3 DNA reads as TGTGCCAGCAGCTCGGACAGGGCCAATCAGCCCCAGCATTTT. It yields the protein CASSSDRANQPQHF.

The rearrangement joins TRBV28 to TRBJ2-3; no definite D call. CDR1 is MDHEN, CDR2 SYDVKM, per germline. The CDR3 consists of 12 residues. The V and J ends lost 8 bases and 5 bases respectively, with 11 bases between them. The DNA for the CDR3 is TGTGCCAGCGGCCCGGTCCAAGATACGCAGTATTTT. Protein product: CASGPVQDTQYF.

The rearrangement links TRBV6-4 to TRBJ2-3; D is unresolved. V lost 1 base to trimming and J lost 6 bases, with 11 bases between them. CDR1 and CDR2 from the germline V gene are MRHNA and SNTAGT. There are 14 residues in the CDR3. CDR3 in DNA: TGTGCCAGCAGTGACTATCCCCACGTGGATACGCAGTATTTT. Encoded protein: CASSDYPHVDTQYF.

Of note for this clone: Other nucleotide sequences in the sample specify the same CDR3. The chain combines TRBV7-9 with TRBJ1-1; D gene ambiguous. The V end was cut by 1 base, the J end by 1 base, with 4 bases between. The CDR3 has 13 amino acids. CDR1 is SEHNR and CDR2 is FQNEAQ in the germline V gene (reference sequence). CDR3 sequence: CASSLGQNTEAFF. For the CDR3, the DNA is TGTGCCAGCAGCTTAGGGCAGAACACTGAAGCTTTCTTT.

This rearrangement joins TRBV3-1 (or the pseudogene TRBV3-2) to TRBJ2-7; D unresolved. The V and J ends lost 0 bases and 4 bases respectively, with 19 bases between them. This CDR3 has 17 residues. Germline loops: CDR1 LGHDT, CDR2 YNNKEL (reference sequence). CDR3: CASSQDRGVGLWYEQYF. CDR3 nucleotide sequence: TGTGCCAGCAGCCAAGATCGTGGGGTTGGGCTCTGGTACGAGCAGTACTTC.

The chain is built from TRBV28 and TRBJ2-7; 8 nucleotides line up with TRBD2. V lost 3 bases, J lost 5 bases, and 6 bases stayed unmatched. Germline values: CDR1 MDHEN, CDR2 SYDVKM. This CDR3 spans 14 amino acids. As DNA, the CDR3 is TGTGCCAGCAGTTTCTCCGGGAGGGCCGACGAGCAGTACTTC. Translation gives CASSFSGRADEQYF.

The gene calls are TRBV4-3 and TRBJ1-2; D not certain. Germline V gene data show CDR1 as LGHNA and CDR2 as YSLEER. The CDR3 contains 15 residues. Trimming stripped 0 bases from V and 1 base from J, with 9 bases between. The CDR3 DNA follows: TGCGCCAGCAGCCAAGATATCCCGAGTAACTATGGCTACACCTTC. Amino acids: CASSQDIPSNYGYTF.

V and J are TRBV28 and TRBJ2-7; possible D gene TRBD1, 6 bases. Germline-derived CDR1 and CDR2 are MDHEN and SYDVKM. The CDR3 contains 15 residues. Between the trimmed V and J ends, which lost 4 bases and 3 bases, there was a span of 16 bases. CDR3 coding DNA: TGTGCCAGCAGTTCCGGACAGATTCCTTACTACGAGCAGTACTTC. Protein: CASSSGQIPYYEQYF.

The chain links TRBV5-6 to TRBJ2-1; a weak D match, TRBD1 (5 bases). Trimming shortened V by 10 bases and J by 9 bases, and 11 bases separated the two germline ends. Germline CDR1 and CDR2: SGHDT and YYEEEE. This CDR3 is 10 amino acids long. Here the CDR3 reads CAAGRTEQFF. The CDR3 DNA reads TGTGCCGCAGGGCGAACTGAGCAGTTCTTC. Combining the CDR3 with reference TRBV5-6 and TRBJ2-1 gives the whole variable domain DAGVTQSPTHLIKTRGQQVTLRCSPKSGHDTVSWYQQALGQGPQFIFQYYEEEERQRGNFPDRFSGHQFPNYSSELNVNALLLGDSALYLCAAGRTEQFFGPGTRLTVL.

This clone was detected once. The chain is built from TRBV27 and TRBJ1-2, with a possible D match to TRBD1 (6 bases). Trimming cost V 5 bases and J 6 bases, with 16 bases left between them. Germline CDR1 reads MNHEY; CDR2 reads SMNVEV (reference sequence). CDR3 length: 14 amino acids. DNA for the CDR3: TGTGCCAGCAGTCGAACGACAGGCAGGGATGGCTACACCTTC. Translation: CASSRTTGRDGYTF.

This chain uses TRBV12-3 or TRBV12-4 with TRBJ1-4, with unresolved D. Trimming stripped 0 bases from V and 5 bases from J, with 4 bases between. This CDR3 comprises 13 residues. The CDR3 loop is CASSLAKNEKLFF. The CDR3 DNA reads TGTGCCAGCAGTTTAGCTAAAAATGAAAAACTGTTTTTT.

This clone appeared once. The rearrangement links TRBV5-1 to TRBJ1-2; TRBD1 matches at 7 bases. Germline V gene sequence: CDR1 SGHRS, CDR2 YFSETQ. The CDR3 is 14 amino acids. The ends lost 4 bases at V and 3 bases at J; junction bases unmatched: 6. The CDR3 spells CASSPGDRDYGYTF. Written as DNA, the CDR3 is TGCGCCAGCAGCCCCGGGGACAGAGACTATGGCTACACCTTC.

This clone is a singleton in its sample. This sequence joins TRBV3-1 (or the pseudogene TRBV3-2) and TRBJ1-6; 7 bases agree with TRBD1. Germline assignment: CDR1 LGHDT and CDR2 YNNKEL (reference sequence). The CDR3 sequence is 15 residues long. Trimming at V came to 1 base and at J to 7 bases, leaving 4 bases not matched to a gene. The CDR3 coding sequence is TGTGCCAGCAGCCAAGTGACAGGGTCAAATTCACCCCTCCACTTT. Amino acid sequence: CASSQVTGSNSPLHF.

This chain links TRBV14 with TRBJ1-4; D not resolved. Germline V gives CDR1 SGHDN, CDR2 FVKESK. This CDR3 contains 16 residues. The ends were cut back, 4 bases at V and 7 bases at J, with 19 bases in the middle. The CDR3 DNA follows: TGTGCCAGCAGCCGGGGAGGTCGAGGGCGCGTTGAAAAACTGTTTTTT. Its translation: CASSRGGRGRVEKLFF.